The T cell receptor beta chain under discussion was sequenced for a study of shared clonotypes between healthy human individuals. A note on this clone: Additional DNA sequences in this sample encode the identical CDR3.

TCRdb's copy holds only in-frame clones and misses some; the assay was immunoSEQ multiplex PCR. The sample holds over 2 million clones, over 85% seen once. Germline CDR1 SGHDT, CDR2 YYEEEE. V was trimmed by 0 bases and J by 1 base, leaving 9 bases between them. The CDR3 covers 15 residues. The specimen was naive CD4+ T cells sorted from blood. Described subset: CD45RA+ positively selected. The clonotype comes from a man between 18 and 29 years old in good health. The chain links TRBV5-6 to TRBJ2-3, with TRBD1 as a possible D gene (6 bases). CDR3 nucleotide sequence: TGTGCCAGCAGCTTGGCGGCAGGGGGCACAGATACGCAGTATTTT. It specifies CASSLAAGGTDTQYF.